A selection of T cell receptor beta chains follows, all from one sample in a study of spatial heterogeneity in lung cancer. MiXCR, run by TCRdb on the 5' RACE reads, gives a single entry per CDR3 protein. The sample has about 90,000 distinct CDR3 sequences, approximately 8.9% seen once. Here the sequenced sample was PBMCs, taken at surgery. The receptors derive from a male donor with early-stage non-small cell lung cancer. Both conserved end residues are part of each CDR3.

CASSRTDFHNEQFF,TRBV2,TRBJ2-1
CASSQGAGAQETQYF,TRBV3-1,TRBJ2-5
CASSLYEETQYF,TRBV7-2,TRBJ2-5
CASSSQAATGANVLTF,TRBV7-3,TRBJ2-6
CATSYTRNTGELFF,TRBV15,TRBJ2-2
CSASGRGHNEQFF,TRBV20-1,TRBJ2-1
CASSQTGTLLETQYF,TRBV3-1,TRBJ2-5
CASSSTVLNTGELFF,TRBV5-4,TRBJ2-2
CASTELAGKETQYF,TRBV5-1,TRBJ2-5
CSARARNGWDEQFF,TRBV20-1,TRBJ2-1
CASRYSWPNPSGYTF,TRBV5-1,TRBJ1-2
CASSTPGQGATDTQYF,TRBV5-4,TRBJ2-3
CASSYSSLAKNIQYF,TRBV6-2/TRBV6-3,TRBJ2-4
CASSPGSSTYNEQFF,TRBV5-1,TRBJ2-1
CASSQDTLYNEQFF,TRBV4-1,TRBJ2-1
CASSPRDSTNTGELFF,TRBV18,TRBJ2-2
CASSRRVSSSYNEQFF,TRBV5-1,TRBJ2-1
CANLGVHNEQFF,TRBV6-5,TRBJ2-1
CASRETSGTYNEQFF,TRBV28,TRBJ2-1
CASSLTLEETQYF,TRBV28,TRBJ2-5
CASSYPGLGGNEQFF,TRBV7-2,TRBJ2-1
CASSFVTPRSYNEQFF,TRBV27,TRBJ2-1
CASSLTAGNYGYTF,TRBV28,TRBJ1-2
CASSLREQAGANVLTF,TRBV5-1,TRBJ2-6
CASSPPDRVDYYGYTF,TRBV4-2,TRBJ1-2
CASSPWGDHTKETQYF,TRBV7-2,TRBJ2-5
CAHSRGSNQPQHF,TRBV10-3,TRBJ1-5
CASSPGQGIAYEQYF,TRBV18,TRBJ2-7
CSVEERGKGHTDTQYF,TRBV29-1,TRBJ2-3
CASSIRTSRPNYGYTF,TRBV19,TRBJ1-2
CASSSHNEQFF,TRBV27,TRBJ2-1
CSATGQRGSPTDTQYF,TRBV20-1,TRBJ2-3
CASSSSGGLSYEQYF,TRBV7-2,TRBJ2-7
CASSHLGPTTAGDTQYF,TRBV19,TRBJ2-3
CSASLGKENSPLHF,TRBV20-1,TRBJ1-6
CASSLVSGEKLFF,TRBV7-9,TRBJ1-4
CASSRTDSYEQYF,TRBV9,TRBJ2-7
CASSSGDHEQYF,TRBV10-3,TRBJ2-7
CSATTRREQFF,TRBV20-1,TRBJ2-1
CASSLRSKDRGGQYF,TRBV5-1,TRBJ2-7
CSVAGLAVYNEQFF,TRBV29-1,TRBJ2-1
CASSPHNGDNEQFF,TRBV5-1,TRBJ2-1
CASKNPGENPEAFF,TRBV11-2,TRBJ1-1
CASSQEGRQRKTQYF,TRBV4-2,TRBJ2-5
CSARDLTSGYNEQFF,TRBV20-1,TRBJ2-1
CASSVLWGETQYF,TRBV27,TRBJ2-5
CASKSGAEDTQYF,TRBV9,TRBJ2-3
CASAQADAGTQYF,TRBV10-3,TRBJ2-5
CAIRGRGQGADTEAFF,TRBV10-3,TRBJ1-1
CATSDLRTSGNEQFF,TRBV24-1,TRBJ2-1
CASRGQGESEKLFF,TRBV2,TRBJ1-4
CASSLGVAGGQETQYF,TRBV5-1,TRBJ2-5
CAWKGQVTDTQYF,TRBV30,TRBJ2-3
CASSLAGLNTGELFF,TRBV12-3/TRBV12-4,TRBJ2-2
CASSGQMNTEAFF,TRBV12-3/TRBV12-4,TRBJ1-1
CSVEVTGGLGYTF,TRBV29-1,TRBJ1-2
CASSVDRQLQETQYF,TRBV9,TRBJ2-5
CSARPTSGRTDTQYF,TRBV20-1,TRBJ2-3
CASSSIDRESTEAFF,TRBV28,TRBJ1-1